The 23 T cell receptor beta chains reported below all come from one sample, sequenced in a study of cytomegalovirus exposure and HLA in healthy donors. This PCR relied on a set of 60 Vbeta primers and 13 Jbeta primers. Profiled with immunoSEQ multiplex PCR; TCRdb holds only in-frame clones, not every one. The table includes tens of thousands of clones, 70% to 80% detected once. Source material: PBMCs. These receptors came from a man aged 60 to 75 in good health and CMV-seronegative.

The rearrangement joins TRBV6-1 to TRBJ1-2; D possibly corresponds to TRBD1 (5 bases). The CDR3 is made up of 14 amino acids. Trimming removed 5 bases at V and 5 bases at J, with 15 bases between. CDR1 and CDR2 from the germline V gene are MNHNS and SASEGT. The CDR3: CASSRERDSYGYTF. CDR3 nucleotide sequence: TGTGCCAGCAGTCGAGAACGAGACAGTTATGGCTACACCTTC.

This chain joins TRBV5-1 and TRBJ2-2, with D possibly being TRBD2 (7 bases). This CDR3 has 17 amino acids. CDR1 SGHRS and CDR2 YFSETQ come from the germline V gene. V lost 0 bases to trimming and J lost 5 bases, with 17 bases between them. The CDR3 spells CASSLDPGGARTGELFF. DNA of the CDR3: TGCGCCAGCAGCTTGGACCCGGGGGGCGCAAGAACCGGGGAGCTGTTTTTT.

This clone has just one count. The gene calls are TRBV28 and TRBJ2-7, with TRBD2 identical over 11 bases. This CDR3 contains 16 residues. Germline V gives CDR1 MDHEN, CDR2 SYDVKM. With V trimmed by 7 bases and J by 4 bases, 12 bases remained unmatched. CDR3 residues: CASKRAAGTSGYEQYF. The DNA of the CDR3 is TGTGCCAGCAAACGAGCCGCCGGGACTAGCGGATACGAGCAGTACTTC. Supplemented by reference TRBV28 and TRBJ2-7, the full variable domain reads DVKVTQSSRYLVKRTGEKVFLECVQDMDHENMFWYRQDPGLGLRLIYFSYDVKMKEKGDIPEGYSVSREKKERFSLILESASTNQTSMYLCASKRAAGTSGYEQYFGPGTRLTVT.

The DNA of the CDR3 is TGTGCCAGTACCAGGGGCGGGACAGGGTCCTACGAGCAGTACTTC. Translating it yields CASTRGGTGSYEQYF. The rearrangement uses TRBV19 and TRBJ2-7; TRBD1 matches at 9 bases. Germline V gives CDR1 LNHDA, CDR2 SQIVND (reference sequence). The CDR3 is made up of 15 amino acids. J lost 1 base, V lost 7 bases, and 8 bases had no gene match.

In its sample, this clone was seen a few times. The chain carries TRBV7-6 and TRBJ1-1; 7 nucleotides align to TRBD1. The CDR3 is 15 residues long. The V gene end was trimmed by 5 bases and the J gene end by 5 bases; junction bases not matched to a gene: 11. Looked up from germline, CDR1 is SGHVS and CDR2 is FNYEAQ. The CDR3 loop is CASSPITGTETEAFF. In DNA, the CDR3 is TGTGCCAGCAGCCCCATTACCGGGACAGAAACTGAAGCTTTCTTT.

This rearrangement joins TRBV2 to TRBJ1-5; D gene unclear. The CDR3 contains 13 residues. Trimming removed 6 bases at V and 9 bases at J, with 15 bases between. Germline V gene sequence: CDR1 SNHLY, CDR2 FYNNEI. CDR3: CASRADQKAPQHF. The CDR3 DNA is TGTGCCAGCAGGGCGGATCAGAAGGCGCCCCAGCATTTT.

This clone showed up just a few times. The genes are TRBV9 and TRBJ1-3, with D uncertain. Between the trimmed V and J ends, which lost 0 bases and 3 bases, there was a span of 13 bases. CDR1 and CDR2 from the germline V gene are SGDLS and YYNGEE. This CDR3 comprises 16 residues. The CDR3 loop reads CASSVGAWGGGNTIYF. The CDR3 DNA follows: TGTGCCAGCAGCGTAGGAGCATGGGGAGGTGGAAACACCATATATTTT.

The chain recombines TRBV5-1 with TRBJ2-1, with 12 bases identical to TRBD2. The J segment lost 9 bases and the V segment lost 3 bases, leaving 10 bases of the junction unmatched. The CDR3 has 16 amino acids. In germline, CDR1 is SGHRS, CDR2 YFSETQ. CDR3 nucleotide sequence: TGCGCCAGCAGCTGGGAGACTAGCGGGAGTCTCAGTGAGCAGTTCTTC. Protein sequence: CASSWETSGSLSEQFF.

CDR3 loop: CASSSGTGEDTQYF. The CDR3 bases are TGCGCCAGCAGCTCCGGGACAGGGGAGGATACGCAGTATTTT. The V gene is TRBV5-1, the J gene TRBJ2-3, with TRBD1 matching 10 bases. There are 14 residues in the CDR3. The V gene end was trimmed by 3 bases and the J gene end by 6 bases; junction bases not matched to a gene: 4. Per germline, CDR1 SGHRS and CDR2 YFSETQ. The whole variable domain, remainder taken from reference TRBV5-1 and TRBJ2-3, is KAGVTQTPRYLIKTRGQQVTLSCSPISGHRSVSWYQQTPGQGLQFLFEYFSETQRNKGNFPGRFSGRQFSNSRSEMNVSTLELGDSALYLCASSSGTGEDTQYFGPGTRLTVL.

This clone was recorded a few times. The chain links TRBV7-8 to TRBJ2-1; possible D gene TRBD1, 6 bases. Germline CDR1 SGHVS, CDR2 FQNEAQ. V dropped 5 bases and J dropped 7 bases, with 9 bases sitting between them. The CDR3 is made up of 12 amino acids. As DNA, the CDR3 is TGTGCCAGCAGCCTAACAGGGAATGAGCAGTTCTTC. Its protein is CASSLTGNEQFF.

J is TRBJ2-3 and V is TRBV5-4; possibly TRBD2 for D (5 bases). This CDR3 has 16 amino acids. CDR1 and CDR2 (germline): SGHNT, YYREEE (reference sequence). V was trimmed by 3 bases and J by 1 base, leaving 15 bases between them. CDR3: CASSYGLGLGTDTQYF. CDR3 coding DNA: TGTGCCAGCAGCTACGGTCTAGGACTTGGCACAGATACGCAGTATTTT.

V is TRBV20-1 and J is TRBJ2-7; no firm D call. This CDR3 has 11 amino acids. Trimming took 3 bases from V and 4 from J, leaving 7 bases between them. Germline CDR1 and CDR2: DFQATT and SNEGSKA (reference sequence). CDR3 region: CSARSQYEQYF. The CDR3 coding sequence is TGCAGTGCTAGGTCTCAGTACGAGCAGTACTTC.

This clone was seen a few times. The genes are TRBV7-9 and TRBJ2-2, with no clear D. This CDR3 contains 14 residues. CDR1 is SEHNR, CDR2 FQNEAQ, per germline (reference sequence). The V gene lost 7 bases and the J gene lost 0 bases, with 9 bases spanning the gap. The CDR3 protein is CASTGSPNTGELFF. DNA of the CDR3: TGTGCCAGCACCGGGTCCCCGAACACCGGGGAGCTGTTTTTT.

The rearrangement uses TRBV28 and TRBJ1-3; TRBD1 matches 9 bases. V was clipped by 6 bases and J by 3 bases; unmatched bases: 6. CDR3 size: 15 residues. The germline CDR1 and CDR2 sequences are MDHEN and SYDVKM. The CDR3 is CASRVTGGLGNTIYF. As DNA, the CDR3 is TGTGCCAGCAGGGTGACAGGGGGTCTTGGAAACACCATATATTTT.

The chain employs TRBV4-1 and TRBJ2-7, with D possibly TRBD1 on 6 matching bases. This CDR3 has 16 amino acids. Trimming took off 1 base at V and 3 bases at J, with 16 bases between the two ends. Per germline, CDR1 MGHRA and CDR2 YSYEKL. CDR3 nucleotide sequence: TGCGCCAGCAGCCAAGTATCGTGGACAGAGAACTACGAGCAGTACTTC. It codes for CASSQVSWTENYEQYF.

This chain connects TRBV6-6 to TRBJ1-4, with 9 bases fitting TRBD1. The CDR3 runs 16 residues. Per germline, CDR1 MNHNY and CDR2 SVGAGI (reference sequence). J gave up 8 bases and V 6 bases, and 13 bases lay outside the gene matches. This CDR3 reads CASRPSTGGSEEKLFF. The CDR3 region has the DNA TGTGCCAGCAGACCTTCGACAGGGGGGAGTGAGGAAAAACTGTTTTTT.

The chain employs TRBV5-6 and TRBJ2-7, with 10 bases lining up with TRBD1. V lost 2 bases, J lost 3 bases, and 5 bases stayed unmatched. The CDR3 loop spans 15 amino acids. Looked up from germline, CDR1 is SGHDT and CDR2 is YYEEEE. CDR3: CASSFGTGVGYEQYF. The CDR3 DNA follows: TGTGCCAGCAGCTTTGGGACAGGGGTCGGCTACGAGCAGTACTTC.

This clone showed up just a few times. The rearrangement joins TRBV19 to TRBJ2-3, with 7 bases aligning to TRBD2. The germline V gene has CDR1 LNHDA and CDR2 SQIVND (reference sequence). V lost 3 bases and J lost 6; bases outside the gene matches: 6. The CDR3 runs 14 residues. Here the CDR3 reads CASSIGGIEDTQYF. The CDR3 DNA is TGTGCCAGTAGTATCGGGGGGATAGAGGATACGCAGTATTTT.

The chain employs TRBV15 and TRBJ2-4; the D gene is possibly TRBD1 (5 bases). V lost 7 bases and J lost 7, with 11 bases in between. Germline values: CDR1 LNHNV, CDR2 YYDKDF (reference sequence). This CDR3 spans 12 amino acids. Written as DNA, the CDR3 is TGTGCCACCAAGGGGTACGGTAACATTCAGTACTTC. It translates to CATKGYGNIQYF.

The rearrangement uses TRBV28 and TRBJ2-1; possibly TRBD1 for D (5 bases). This CDR3 is 14 amino acids long. Trimming shortened V by 2 bases and J by 5 bases, and 10 bases separated the two germline ends. CDR1 and CDR2 (germline): MDHEN, SYDVKM. CDR3 in DNA: TGTGCCAGCAGTTTAGGGCAGGGTGACAATGAGCAGTTCTTC. It translates to CASSLGQGDNEQFF. Filled out from reference TRBV28 and TRBJ2-1, the complete variable domain reads DVKVTQSSRYLVKRTGEKVFLECVQDMDHENMFWYRQDPGLGLRLIYFSYDVKMKEKGDIPEGYSVSREKKERFSLILESASTNQTSMYLCASSLGQGDNEQFFGPGTRLTVL.

CDR3 DNA: TGTGCCAGCAGCCCCCTCCTGCAGAACCGGGACAGGGGAGACTACGAGCAGTACTTC. Protein product: CASSPLLQNRDRGDYEQYF. This chain connects TRBV7-9 to TRBJ2-7, with 10 bases lining up with TRBD1. V lost 5 bases and J lost 3; bases outside the gene matches: 19. The CDR3 length is 19 residues. CDR1 SEHNR and CDR2 FQNEAQ come from the germline V gene (reference sequence).

This clone was seen a single time. The CDR3 loop is CASSGGRDRVTYEQYF. The CDR3 coding sequence is TGCGCCAGCAGCGGGGGGCGGGACAGGGTGACCTACGAGCAGTACTTC. V gene TRBV23-1 combines with J gene TRBJ2-7; 9 bases fit TRBD1. TRBV23-1 is flagged as an ORF with uncertain function. The CDR3 contains 16 residues. The trim removed 6 bases at V and 2 bases at J, leaving 11 bases unmatched.

The chain is built from TRBV10-2 and TRBJ2-7, with D perhaps matching TRBD2 (7 bases). Trimming shortened V by 2 bases and J by 3 bases, and 11 bases separated the two germline ends. The germline V gene encodes CDR1 WSHSY and CDR2 SAAADI. The CDR3 sequence is 14 residues long. The CDR3 here is CASSEGGGGYEQYF. The CDR3 nucleotides read TGCGCCAGCAGTGAGGGGGGAGGGGGCTACGAGCAGTACTTC.